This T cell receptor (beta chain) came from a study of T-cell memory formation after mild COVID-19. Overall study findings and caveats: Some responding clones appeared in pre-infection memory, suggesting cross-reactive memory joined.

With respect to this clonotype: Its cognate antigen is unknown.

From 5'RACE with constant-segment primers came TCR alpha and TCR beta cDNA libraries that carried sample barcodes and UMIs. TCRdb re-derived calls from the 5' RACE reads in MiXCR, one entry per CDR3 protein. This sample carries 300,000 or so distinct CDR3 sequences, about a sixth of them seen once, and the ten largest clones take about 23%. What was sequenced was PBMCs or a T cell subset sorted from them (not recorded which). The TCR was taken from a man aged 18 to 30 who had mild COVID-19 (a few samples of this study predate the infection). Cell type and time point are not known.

The CDR3 nucleotides are TGTGCCAGCAGTTATGCGGGACAGGGCGGCTACGAGCAGTACTTC. Translating it yields CASSYAGQGGYEQYF. V and J are TRBV6-5 and TRBJ2-7; the match to TRBD1 covers 9 bases. The CDR3 spans 15 residues. With V trimmed by 3 bases and J by 3 bases, 6 bases remained unmatched. From germline, CDR1 is MNHEY and CDR2 SVGAGI.